This TCR beta chain was obtained from a study of CD8 T cells in Susac syndrome. Random hexamers served to reverse transcribe roughly 0.5 to 1 ug RNA. Across 54 Vbeta and 13 Jbeta, TCR beta CDR3 was amplified with immunoSEQ multiplex PCR. TCRdb used MiXCR to reprocess the immunoSEQ multiplex PCR reads, holding one entry per CDR3 protein. The repertoire has some 180,000 distinct CDR3 sequences, approximately 93% of them found once; the top ten carry around 0.096%. V lost 5 bases and J lost 6; bases outside the gene matches: 4. The CDR3 is 13 residues long. Germline CDR1 SGHRS, CDR2 YFSETQ. The chain joins TRBV5-1 to TRBJ1-5; 8 bases match TRBD1. The source of this sequence is a human donor in good health. The source material was CD4+ T cells from PBMCs. CDR3 DNA sequence: TGCGCCAGCAGTTGGACAGGGAGTCAGCCCCAGCATTTT. Protein: CASSWTGSQPQHF. Full variable domain (remainder filled in from reference TRBV5-1 and TRBJ1-5): KAGVTQTPRYLIKTRGQQVTLSCSPISGHRSVSWYQQTPGQGLQFLFEYFSETQRNKGNFPGRFSGRQFSNSRSEMNVSTLELGDSALYLCASSWTGSQPQHFGDGTRLSIL.